These T cell receptor beta chains were read from a single sample in a study of regulatory T cells in long-lasting Graves disease. In TCRdb, the multiplex PCR reads were re-called with MiXCR into one record per CDR3 protein. The sample yields about 320,000 distinct CDR3 sequences, roughly 18% seen once. The material was peripheral blood mononuclear cells (PBMCs), obtained at new diagnosis, from a patient treated with antithyroid drugs. These receptors were taken from a female donor with Graves disease. CDR3s include the opening cysteine and the closing phenylalanine or tryptophan. D genes are given only for firm matches. Expanded clones are given a class, and other clones once, few, many or no size at all.

D gene	V gene	J gene	clone size	CDR3 protein	CDR3 DNA
-	TRBV7-8	TRBJ2-1	many	CAIGEGDAYNEQFF	TGTGCCATCGGAGAGGGAGACGCCTACAATGAGCAGTTCTTC
-	TRBV4-2	TRBJ1-1	many	CASSQDTANTEAFF	TGTGCCAGCAGCCAAGACACAGCGAACACTGAAGCTTTCTTT
-	TRBV28	TRBJ1-4	few	CASTPWGATNEKLFF	TGTGCCAGCACCCCATGGGGTGCAACTAATGAAAAACTGTTTTTT
-	TRBV15	TRBJ2-3	many	CATSRAGTDTQYF	TGTGCCACCAGCAGGGCGGGCACAGATACGCAGTATTTT
-	TRBV7-9	TRBJ2-5	few	CASSLFRTEIRTQYF	TGTGCCAGCAGCTTATTTAGGACAGAAATACGGACCCAGTACTTC
TRBD1	TRBV12-3/TRBV12-4	TRBJ1-5	many	CASIQGQGSQPQHF	TGTGCCAGCATTCAGGGACAGGGTAGTCAGCCCCAGCATTTT
-	TRBV5-1	TRBJ1-1	many	CASSLTRTEAFF	TGCGCCAGCAGTTTAACGCGTACTGAAGCTTTCTTT
TRBD1	TRBV19	TRBJ2-1	few	CASSIKEDRGRGEQFF	TGTGCCAGTAGTATAAAGGAGGACAGGGGGCGTGGTGAGCAGTTCTTC
-	TRBV3-1	TRBJ2-3	many	CASSQGRKRWTDTQYF	TGTGCCAGCAGCCAAGGGAGAAAAAGGTGGACAGATACGCAGTATTTT
-	TRBV28	TRBJ1-5	many	CASSLFGGSNQPQHF	TGTGCCAGCAGTTTATTCGGGGGGAGCAATCAGCCCCAGCATTTT
-	TRBV28	TRBJ1-6	few	CASSSVGGWITGSPLHF	TGTGCCAGCAGTTCCGTCGGAGGGTGGATAACGGGTTCACCCCTCCACTTT
-	TRBV18	TRBJ1-1	few	CASSPGVNTEAFF	TGTGCCAGCTCACCTGGGGTTAACACTGAAGCTTTCTTT
TRBD2	TRBV11-3	TRBJ2-3	few	CASSPGRGRLAGGPDTQYF	TGTGCCAGCAGCCCAGGGCGGGGAAGACTAGCGGGAGGGCCAGATACGCAGTATTTT
-	TRBV7-9	TRBJ2-2	few	CASSTPVEGWTGRIAGELFF	TGTGCCAGCAGCACCCCGGTGGAAGGGTGGACGGGTCGGATAGCCGGGGAGCTGTTTTTT
TRBD1	TRBV30	TRBJ1-5	many	CAWSQKDGRGRNQPQHF	TGTGCCTGGAGTCAAAAGGACGGCAGGGGGCGGAATCAGCCCCAGCATTTT
-	TRBV27	TRBJ2-1	many	CASSHRNEQFF	TGTGCCAGCAGTCACAGGAATGAGCAGTTCTTC
-	TRBV19	TRBJ1-4	many	CASKITGGATNEKLFF	TGTGCCAGTAAAATAACAGGCGGTGCAACTAATGAAAAACTGTTTTTT
-	TRBV13	TRBJ2-1	-	CASSLGHRQEQFF	TGTGCCAGCAGCTTAGGCCATCGACAGGAGCAGTTCTTC
-	TRBV24-1	TRBJ2-5	many	CATSDTSQGQTQYF	TGTGCCACCAGTGATACAAGCCAGGGGCAGACCCAGTACTTC
-	TRBV6-1	TRBJ1-6	many	CASSGTPYNSPLHF	TGTGCCAGCAGCGGGACACCTTATAATTCACCCCTCCACTTT
-	TRBV7-9	TRBJ2-5	many	CASSSPTAPAGETQYF	TGTGCCAGCAGCTCCCCGACAGCCCCGGCCGGAGAGACCCAGTACTTC
TRBD1	TRBV28	TRBJ2-7	many	CASSDGQGDSYEQYF	TGTGCCAGCAGTGACGGACAGGGGGACTCCTACGAGCAGTACTTC
TRBD2	TRBV27	TRBJ2-3	many	CASSALAGRWADTQYF	TGTGCCAGCAGTGCCCTAGCGGGAAGGTGGGCAGATACGCAGTATTTT
TRBD2	TRBV28	TRBJ2-7	-	CASSFQREGLGEQYF	TGTGCCAGCAGTTTTCAGCGGGAGGGCCTGGGCGAGCAGTACTTC
-	TRBV7-9	TRBJ1-5	many	CASSAQTASGQPQHF	TGTGCCAGCAGCGCCCAGACAGCCTCGGGTCAGCCCCAGCATTTT
TRBD2	TRBV7-2	TRBJ2-7	many	CASSLVGREVPYEQYF	TGTGCCAGCAGCTTAGTAGGGCGGGAGGTACCCTACGAGCAGTACTTC
TRBD2	TRBV3-1	TRBJ2-1	many	CASSAQRERGEQFF	TGTGCCAGCAGCGCCCAGCGGGAGCGAGGTGAGCAGTTCTTC
TRBD1	TRBV5-1	TRBJ2-2	-	CASSPTGGAVTGELFF	TGCGCCAGCAGCCCAACAGGGGGCGCCGTGACCGGGGAGCTGTTTTTT
-	TRBV15	TRBJ1-4	many	CATSRPYGSGDTNEKLFF	TGTGCCACCAGCAGACCTTACGGGTCCGGCGACACTAATGAAAAACTGTTTTTT
TRBD1	TRBV6-1	TRBJ1-6	many	CASKGQGPSPLHF	TGTGCCAGCAAAGGACAGGGGCCGTCACCCCTCCACTTT
TRBD1	TRBV15	TRBJ2-7	-	CATSRDNRGRNEQYF	TGTGCCACCAGCAGAGATAACAGGGGCCGAAACGAGCAGTACTTC
-	TRBV9	TRBJ2-7	few	CASSVGPRTYEQYF	TGTGCCAGCAGCGTAGGACCGAGAACCTACGAGCAGTACTTC
-	TRBV2	TRBJ2-5	-	CASSDGAAQETQYF	TGTGCCAGCAGTGATGGGGCAGCCCAAGAGACCCAGTACTTC
TRBD1	TRBV5-1	TRBJ1-2	once	CASKTGTGVVYGYTF	TGCGCCAGTAAAACCGGGACAGGGGTTGTCTATGGCTACACCTTC
TRBD2	TRBV28	TRBJ2-7	many	CASSLTAGLAGSYEQYF	TGTGCCAGCAGCCTTACGGCGGGACTAGCGGGAAGCTACGAGCAGTACTTC
TRBD2	TRBV7-6	TRBJ2-7	many	CASSLGVAGGDYEQYF	TGTGCCAGCAGCTTAGGGGTGGCGGGAGGCGACTACGAGCAGTACTTC
-	TRBV9	TRBJ1-1	-	CASNQGQLMNTEAFF	TGTGCCAGCAACCAAGGACAGCTAATGAACACTGAAGCTTTCTTT
-	TRBV2	TRBJ2-2	-	CASSPGHSSTGELFF	TGTGCCAGCAGTCCGGGACATAGTTCCACCGGGGAGCTGTTTTTT
-	TRBV29-1	TRBJ2-7	-	CSVTGASYEQYF	TGCAGCGTCACGGGGGCCAGCTACGAGCAGTACTTC
-	TRBV29-1	TRBJ2-3	many	CSVDRARGGDTQYF	TGCAGCGTTGACCGGGCCAGGGGGGGAGATACGCAGTATTTT
-	TRBV28	TRBJ2-3	many	CASRGGTDTQYF	TGTGCCAGCAGGGGGGGCACAGATACGCAGTATTTT
-	TRBV28	TRBJ2-7	many	CASQKWYRQYF	TGTGCCAGTCAAAAGTGGTACAGGCAGTACTTC
-	TRBV28	TRBJ2-3	many	CASSLLAESTDTQYF	TGTGCCAGCAGTTTGTTAGCGGAGAGCACAGATACGCAGTATTTT
TRBD1	TRBV27	TRBJ2-5	once	CASRGTGGVETQYF	TGTGCCAGCAGGGGGACAGGGGGCGTAGAGACCCAGTACTTC
-	TRBV5-1	TRBJ1-2	many	CASSPEDPYGYTF	TGCGCCAGCAGCCCTGAGGATCCCTATGGCTACACCTTC
TRBD2	TRBV19	TRBJ2-2	few	CASTLGTTTGELFF	TGTGCCAGTACCCTGGGGACTACCACCGGGGAGCTGTTTTTT